Listed below are T cell receptor beta chains from one sample, sequenced in a study of T cell repertoires in cytomegalovirus infection. TCRdb re-called the reads with MiXCR, one entry per CDR3 protein. The sample comprises around 530,000 distinct CDR3 sequences, about 17% of which are singletons, and more than 20% rests with the top ten. Sequencing was done on a sample of CD8+ T cells from PBMCs. These receptors were taken from a human donor in good health (CMV status not recorded). Some clones in this sample may be carry-over from other donors' samples. Each CDR3 is given with its conserved first and last residue. A D gene is named only where the DNA matches it firmly. Only some rows state a clone size, as once, few, many or a class for expanded clones.

>.|TRBJ2-3|.|TRBV9
TGTGCCAGCAGCGTAGAAGGGGGGCTCGCAGATACGCAGTATTTT
CASSVEGGLADTQYF
>TRBD1|TRBJ1-5|many|TRBV27
TGTGCCAGCAGTACGGGACAGGTGGGCATGAGGCCCCAGCATTTT
CASSTGQVGMRPQHF
>.|TRBJ1-5|.|TRBV7-6
TGTGCCAGCAGCCAGCGAGCAGGGTTAGCAAATCAGCCCCAGCATTTT
CASSQRAGLANQPQHF
>.|TRBJ1-2|many|TRBV7-2
TGTGCCAGCAGCCAAACGACGGCGGGCAGCTATGGCTACACCTTC
CASSQTTAGSYGYTF
>.|TRBJ2-1|many|TRBV7-8
TGTGCCAGCAGCTTAGAAGCCCCTGAGCAGTTCTTC
CASSLEAPEQFF
>TRBD1|TRBJ1-2|few|TRBV4-1
TGCGCCAGCAGCCAAGAAACAGGGGGAACCTATGGCTACACCTTC
CASSQETGGTYGYTF
>TRBD1|TRBJ2-7|.|TRBV27
TGTGCCAGCAGTTCCGGGACAGGACCCTCCTACGAGCAGTACTTC
CASSSGTGPSYEQYF
>TRBD1|TRBJ2-1|many|TRBV2
TGTGCCAGCAGTGACACCATGGAGACAGGGTCGGGTTACAATGAGCAGTTCTTC
CASSDTMETGSGYNEQFF
>.|TRBJ2-2|.|TRBV28
TGTGCCAGCAGTTTATTGAGAGGGGGCGGGAGCTACAACACCGGGGAGCTGTTTTTT
CASSLLRGGGSYNTGELFF
>.|TRBJ1-1|.|TRBV10-3
TGTGCCATAACGCCGGGACAACAGAACACTGAAGCTTTCTTT
CAITPGQQNTEAFF
>.|TRBJ1-4|.|TRBV19
TGTGCCAGTAGTACTCAGGGAATAAATGAAAAACTGTTTTTT
CASSTQGINEKLFF
>TRBD1|TRBJ2-7|many|TRBV4-1
TGCGCCAGCAGCCTCCTGGCGGGACAGGGAATTTACGAGCAGTACTTC
CASSLLAGQGIYEQYF
>.|TRBJ2-1|.|TRBV7-9
TGTGCCAGCAGCTTGTCGGAGTCTTCGAGCAATGAGCAGTGCTTC
CASSLSESSSNEQCF
>TRBD2|TRBJ2-3|.|TRBV20-1
TGCAGTGCCAGAGGGCGGACTAGGGCAGATACGCAGTATTTT
CSARGRTRADTQYF
>.|TRBJ2-7|many|TRBV28
TGTGCCAGCAGCCCAGACGGCTACGAGCAGTACTTC
CASSPDGYEQYF
>.|TRBJ2-7|many|TRBV6-1
TGTGCCAGCAGTACCCAGGTGCTGGACTACGAGCAGTACTTC
CASSTQVLDYEQYF
>.|TRBJ2-1|few|TRBV7-9
TGTGCCAGCAGCTTAGCGTTCGGCCAGGGTAACGATGAGCAGTTCTTC
CASSLAFGQGNDEQFF
>.|TRBJ2-3|many|TRBV7-6
TGTGCCAGCAGCACCCGACTAGAAGATACGCAGTATTTT
CASSTRLEDTQYF
>.|TRBJ1-3|.|TRBV14
TGTGCCAGCAGCCGCCGTGGGAGCCCCGGAAACACCATATATTTT
CASSRRGSPGNTIYF
>TRBD2|TRBJ2-1|many|TRBV7-2
TGTGCCAGCAGCTTAGGAGTAGCGGGGATCTACAATGAGCAGTTCTTC
CASSLGVAGIYNEQFF
>.|TRBJ2-1|.|TRBV27
TGTGCCAGCAGTACATCTAATGAGCAGTTCTTC
CASSTSNEQFF
>.|TRBJ1-5|few|TRBV15
TGTGCCACCAGCGCCCCGGGATACAATCAGCCCCAGCATTTT
CATSAPGYNQPQHF
>.|TRBJ1-1|many|TRBV7-9
TGTGCCAGCAGCTTTGACGGCACTGAAGCTTTCTTT
CASSFDGTEAFF
>TRBD2|TRBJ2-1|.|TRBV12-3/TRBV12-4
TGTGCCAGCAGTTGGAGTTCTACTAGCGGGAGGATCGATGAGCAGTTCTTC
CASSWSSTSGRIDEQFF
>TRBD2|TRBJ2-6|many|TRBV5-5
TGTGCCAGCAGCCCGGGAGGGGAGGGAGGATTCTCTGGGGCCAACGTCCTGACTTTC
CASSPGGEGGFSGANVLTF